This passage covers 31 T cell receptor beta chains from one sample sequenced in a study of blood T cell repertoires in COVID-19. Method: immunoSEQ multiplex PCR; TCRdb's copy keeps in-frame clones and lacks some. The sample includes 160,000 or so clones, over 70% of them seen just once. Sequences were obtained from PBMCs or T cells enriched from blood (not recorded which). The receptors shown here come from a woman aged 40 to 50 with acute COVID-19.

The V gene is TRBV5-4, the J gene TRBJ1-4; D call uncertain. The CDR3 loop spans 15 amino acids. The germline CDR1 and CDR2 sequences are SGHNT and YYREEE (reference sequence). The V gene lost 3 bases and the J gene lost 8 bases, with 17 bases spanning the gap. The CDR3 coding sequence is TGTGCCAGCAGCTCTAAAAACAGCCTTCGGGAAAAACTGTTTTTT. Protein sequence: CASSSKNSLREKLFF.

The V gene is TRBV7-8, the J gene TRBJ1-4, with 9 bases aligning to TRBD1. Germline CDR1 and CDR2: SGHVS and FQNEAQ. The CDR3 has 14 residues. With 5 bases clipped from V and 4 bases from J, the junction kept 2 bases outside the gene matches. CDR3 amino acids: CASSRDRVNEKLFF. DNA for the CDR3: TGTGCCAGCAGCCGGGACAGGGTTAATGAAAAACTGTTTTTT.

This clone was seen a few times. V usage is TRBV4-1 and J usage is TRBJ1-2, with D possibly being TRBD1 (5 bases). The germline V gene has CDR1 MGHRA and CDR2 YSYEKL. The CDR3 runs to 13 residues. V shed 1 base and J shed 6 bases, with 9 bases lying between them. As DNA, the CDR3 is TGCGCCAGCAGCCAAGGGCAAGGGGATGGCTACACCTTC. Protein product: CASSQGQGDGYTF.

V gene TRBV7-3 combines with J gene TRBJ2-3; tentatively, D is TRBD2 (6 bases). Trimming cost V 1 base and J 4 bases, with 18 bases left between them. Per the germline V gene, CDR1 is SGHTA and CDR2 is FQGTGA. The CDR3 spans 17 residues. CDR3 sequence (DNA): TGTGCCAGCAGCTTAATCAGGGAACGGGAGAGGGCAGATACGCAGTATTTT. Translated, it gives CASSLIRERERADTQYF.

This clone was observed a single time. V is TRBV11-2 and J is TRBJ1-1; the D gene is possibly TRBD1 (5 bases). The CDR3 runs to 14 residues. The ends were cut back, 1 base at V and 8 bases at J, with 14 bases in the middle. Germline V gene data show CDR1 as SGHAT and CDR2 as FQNNGV. The CDR3 reads CASSLVGLGQEAFF. DNA for the CDR3: TGTGCCAGCAGCTTAGTCGGGTTGGGGCAAGAAGCTTTCTTT. Filled out from reference TRBV11-2 and TRBJ1-1, the complete variable domain reads EAGVAQSPRYKIIEKRQSVAFWCNPISGHATLYWYQQILGQGPKLLIQFQNNGVVDDSQLPKDRFSAERLKGVDSTLKIQPAKLEDSAVYLCASSLVGLGQEAFFGQGTRLTVV.

The J gene is TRBJ2-3, the V gene TRBV29-1; 9 bases align to TRBD2. Losses at the gene ends were 3 bases for V and 2 bases for J; bases not matched to a gene: 6. The CDR3 is 15 amino acids. Germline-derived CDR1 and CDR2 are SQVTM and ANQGSEA. CDR3 DNA: TGCAGCGTTGAGGTGCTAGCGGGAAACACAGATACGCAGTATTTT. Protein product: CSVEVLAGNTDTQYF.

The V and J genes are TRBV6-1 and TRBJ1-2; maybe TRBD1 (5 bases). Trimming cost V 1 base and J 5 bases, with 14 bases left between them. The CDR3 spans 15 residues. CDR1 is MNHNS and CDR2 is SASEGT in the germline V gene. DNA for the CDR3: TGTGCCAGCAGTGAAGACGGTGGTAGGGGATATGGCTACACCTTC. Translated, it gives CASSEDGGRGYGYTF.

The CDR3 nucleotides read TGTGCCAGCAGCGCCCCCCGGGACAGGGGTCCTGAAGCTTTCTTT. It specifies CASSAPRDRGPEAFF. The rearrangement joins TRBV5-8 to TRBJ1-1, with TRBD1 identical over 10 bases. The length of the CDR3 is 15 residues. The V gene's germline CDR1 is SGHTS and CDR2 YDEGEE. After removal of 4 bases from V and 6 bases from J, the junction contained 9 bases not matched to a gene. Together with reference TRBV5-8 and TRBJ1-1, the CDR3 gives the full variable domain: EAGVTQSPTHLIKTRGQQATLRCSPISGHTSVYWYQQALGLGLQFLLWYDEGEERNRGNFPPRFSGRQFPNYSSELNVNALELEDSALYLCASSAPRDRGPEAFFGQGTRLTVV.

The rearrangement uses TRBV24-1 and TRBJ1-4; the D gene is possibly TRBD1 (5 bases). Per the germline V gene, CDR1 is KGHDR and CDR2 is SFDVKD. The CDR3 covers 13 residues. Trimming cost V 4 bases and J 10 bases, with 12 bases left between them. As DNA, the CDR3 is TGTGCCACCAGTGACGGGCGTCAGGGAAAACTGTTTTTT. This gives the protein CATSDGRQGKLFF.

The rearrangement uses TRBV27 and TRBJ1-5; D may be TRBD1 (6 bases). The V and J ends lost 2 bases and 1 base respectively, with 9 bases between them. This CDR3 comprises 15 residues. CDR1 MNHEY and CDR2 SMNVEV come from the germline V gene (reference sequence). The CDR3, as DNA: TGTGCCAGCAGTTTAATGGGACAAAGCAATCAGCCCCAGCATTTT. This encodes CASSLMGQSNQPQHF.

The rearrangement uses TRBV9 and TRBJ2-3, with 9 positions matching TRBD2. Trimming at V came to 4 bases and at J to 6 bases, leaving 9 bases not matched to a gene. Germline V gene lookup returns CDR1 SGDLS and CDR2 YYNGEE. This CDR3 region has 15 residues. The CDR3 DNA follows: TGTGCCAGCAGCCCAATAGCGGGAGTTAGGGATACGCAGTATTTT. Its translation: CASSPIAGVRDTQYF. The whole variable domain, remainder taken from reference TRBV9 and TRBJ2-3, is DSGVTQTPKHLITATGQRVTLRCSPRSGDLSVYWYQQSLDQGLQFLIQYYNGEERAKGNILERFSAQQFPDLHSELNLSSLELGDSALYFCASSPIAGVRDTQYFGPGTRLTVL.

J is TRBJ2-1 and V is TRBV6-4; TRBD1 is a possible D gene (5 bases). Germline V gene lookup returns CDR1 MRHNA and CDR2 SNTAGT. The length of the CDR3 is 15 residues. V was cut by 5 bases and J by 0 bases, with 11 bases left in between. For the CDR3, the DNA is TGTGCCAGCAGTTGGGGCGTCTGCTCCTACAATGAGCAGTTCTTC. This translates into CASSWGVCSYNEQFF.

V usage is TRBV27 and J usage is TRBJ2-7; D is perhaps TRBD2 (5 bases). The CDR3 covers 13 residues. V lost 7 bases to trimming and J lost 0 bases, with 10 bases between them. The germline CDR1 and CDR2 sequences are MNHEY and SMNVEV (reference sequence). CDR3 nucleotide sequence: TGTGCCAGCAAACCTAGCAGCTCCTACGAGCAGTACTTC. Protein product: CASKPSSSYEQYF.

The chain links TRBV10-3 to TRBJ2-1; 10 nucleotides line up with TRBD2. CDR1 and CDR2 (germline): ENHRY, SYGVKD. The CDR3 runs to 16 residues. V trimming: 5 bases; J trimming: 9 bases; junction bases outside the gene matches: 13. The CDR3 DNA follows: TGTGCCATCAGTTTAGGGGACTCTAGCGGGAGACGTGAGCAGTTCTTC. It codes for CAISLGDSSGRREQFF.

This clone has only one observation. The chain has TRBV19 and TRBJ2-3; TRBD1 agrees at 8 bases. This CDR3 region has 15 residues. With V trimmed by 6 bases and J by 4 bases, 9 bases remained unmatched. CDR1 is LNHDA and CDR2 is SQIVND in the germline V gene (reference sequence). The CDR3 spells CASRPDRERADTQYF. The DNA for the CDR3 is TGTGCCAGTAGGCCGGACAGGGAGAGGGCAGATACGCAGTATTTT.

The chain has TRBV4-1 and TRBJ1-1, with TRBD1 identical over 8 bases. This CDR3 has 17 residues. Germline CDR1 reads MGHRA; CDR2 reads YSYEKL. V was pared by 1 base and J by 0 bases, with 7 bases of the junction left unmatched. The DNA of the CDR3 is TGCGCCAGCAGCCAAGGACCACAGGGGGGCGTGAACACTGAAGCTTTCTTT. It codes for CASSQGPQGGVNTEAFF.

V usage is TRBV15 and J usage is TRBJ2-3; 14 nucleotides align to TRBD2. The CDR3 is 16 residues long. V was pared by 4 bases and J by 4 bases, with 4 bases of the junction left unmatched. Germline V gene lookup returns CDR1 LNHNV and CDR2 YYDKDF (reference sequence). The CDR3 DNA sequence: TGTGCCACCAGCACCGCGGGACTAGCGGGAGCAGATACGCAGTATTTT. Its translation: CATSTAGLAGADTQYF.

The V call is TRBV15, the J call TRBJ2-1, with TRBD2 matching 12 bases. Germline assignment: CDR1 LNHNV and CDR2 YYDKDF (reference sequence). The CDR3 is 16 residues long. The junction had 3 bases not matched to a gene; V was cut back by 0 bases and J by 6 bases. The CDR3 is CATSRELAGGPNEQFF. DNA of the CDR3: TGTGCCACCAGCAGAGAGCTAGCGGGAGGGCCCAATGAGCAGTTCTTC.

The V gene is TRBV6-1, the J gene TRBJ1-1, with 10 nucleotides matching TRBD1. Germline V gene sequence: CDR1 MNHNS, CDR2 SASEGT. The V gene end was trimmed by 3 bases and the J gene end by 9 bases; junction bases not matched to a gene: 7. This CDR3 is 14 amino acids long. The CDR3 coding sequence is TGTGCCAGCAGTGATCAGGACAGGGGGAGAAAAGCTTTCTTT. Residues: CASSDQDRGRKAFF.

The rearrangement links TRBV7-6 to TRBJ1-6; D unclear. Germline loops: CDR1 SGHVS, CDR2 FNYEAQ. V shed 5 bases and J shed 8 bases, with 16 bases lying between them. The CDR3 extends over 15 amino acids. CDR3 sequence reads: CASSLQWSADSPLHF. CDR3 in DNA: TGTGCCAGCAGCCTCCAATGGTCAGCGGATTCACCCCTCCACTTT.

The chain uses TRBV5-4 and TRBJ2-6; 10 bases match TRBD1. CDR3 size: 19 residues. Trimming cost V 4 bases and J 0 bases; bases outside gene matches: 10. Germline V gene sequence: CDR1 SGHNT, CDR2 YYREEE (reference sequence). This chain's CDR3 is CASSPVKGQGTSGANVLTF. CDR3 in DNA: TGTGCCAGCAGCCCGGTTAAGGGACAGGGGACCTCTGGGGCCAACGTCCTGACTTTC.

This chain joins TRBV3-1 (or the pseudogene TRBV3-2) and TRBJ1-5, with TRBD1 matching 10 bases. The length of the CDR3 is 16 residues. Germline CDR1 LGHDT, CDR2 YNNKEL (reference sequence). J was trimmed by 4 bases and V by 4 bases; bases with no gene match: 7. This CDR3 reads CASSPARDRGNQPQHF. The CDR3 DNA reads as TGTGCCAGCAGCCCCGCGAGGGACAGGGGAAATCAGCCCCAGCATTTT.

The genes are TRBV20-1 and TRBJ2-4; a weak D match, TRBD2 (6 bases). Per germline, CDR1 DFQATT and CDR2 SNEGSKA (reference sequence). The CDR3 is 16 residues long. Trimming took 3 bases from V and 5 from J, leaving 20 bases between them. The CDR3 DNA reads TGCAGTGCTAGTGCCACCGGGACTCTACCCCAAAACATTCAGTACTTC. Translation: CSASATGTLPQNIQYF.

The rearrangement uses TRBV18 and TRBJ2-1; 7 bases match TRBD2. Germline V gene data show CDR1 as KGHSH and CDR2 as LQKENI. Losses at the gene ends were 2 bases for V and 2 bases for J; bases not matched to a gene: 9. The CDR3 totals 17 residues. CDR3 amino acids: CASSPNLLAETYNEQFF. DNA for the CDR3: TGTGCCAGCTCACCAAATCTTCTAGCGGAAACCTACAATGAGCAGTTCTTC.

The rearrangement links TRBV2 to TRBJ2-1; 7 bases line up with TRBD1. Germline CDR1 and CDR2: SNHLY and FYNNEI. This CDR3 region has 20 residues. V lost 4 bases to trimming and J lost 2 bases; unmatched junction nucleotides: 20. CDR3 in amino acids: CASSVRGGPTLSRTYNEQFF. CDR3 bases: TGTGCCAGCAGTGTCCGAGGGGGCCCTACCCTTTCTCGAACCTACAATGAGCAGTTCTTC. The whole variable domain, filled in from reference TRBV2 and TRBJ2-1, reads EPEVTQTPSHQVTQMGQEVILRCVPISNHLYFYWYRQILGQKVEFLVSFYNNEISEKSEIFDDQFSVERPDGSNFTLKIRSTKLEDSAMYFCASSVRGGPTLSRTYNEQFFGPGTRLTVL.

V and J are TRBV5-1 and TRBJ2-2, with D maybe TRBD1 (6 bases). Germline lookup yields CDR1 SGHRS and CDR2 YFSETQ. V was shortened by 6 bases and J by 5 bases, with 14 bases between the two germline ends. This CDR3 region has 14 residues. The DNA of the CDR3 is TGCGCCAGCAACCCAGGGGCTTTAACCGGGGAGCTGTTTTTT. This gives the protein CASNPGALTGELFF.

This clone showed up just a few times. The J gene is TRBJ1-1, the V gene TRBV5-1; the match to TRBD1 covers 9 bases. In germline, CDR1 is SGHRS, CDR2 YFSETQ. V trimming: 3 bases; J trimming: 5 bases; junction bases outside the gene matches: 2. The CDR3 contains 13 residues. Here the CDR3 reads CASSWTGDTEAFF. CDR3 bases: TGCGCCAGCAGCTGGACAGGGGATACTGAAGCTTTCTTT.

This chain uses TRBV6-5 with TRBJ2-7; D remains unclear. The CDR3 length is 12 residues. Germline assignment: CDR1 MNHEY and CDR2 SVGAGI. V was trimmed by 6 bases and J by 3 bases, leaving 9 bases between them. This chain's CDR3 is CASSATNYEQYF. The CDR3 DNA reads as TGTGCCAGCAGCGCGACAAACTACGAGCAGTACTTC.

The chain joins TRBV2 to TRBJ1-4; no clear D gene. V lost 4 bases and J 4 bases, leaving 4 bases between the germline ends. This CDR3 comprises 12 residues. Looked up from germline, CDR1 is SNHLY and CDR2 is FYNNEI. The CDR3 DNA sequence: TGTGCCAGCAGTGGCGGTAATGAAAAACTGTTTTTT. Translation: CASSGGNEKLFF.

V gene TRBV12-3 or TRBV12-4 combines with J gene TRBJ1-4; D is unresolved. V was cut by 6 bases and J by 5 bases, with 10 bases left in between. The CDR3 covers 13 residues. CDR3 residues: CASRITGNEKLFF. The CDR3 bases are TGTGCCAGCAGAATAACGGGGAATGAAAAACTGTTTTTT.

The DNA of the CDR3 is TGTGCCACCAGCAGTGACCCGGGGGGGAGACAGCCCCAGCATTTT. As protein: CATSSDPGGRQPQHF. The rearrangement links TRBV15 to TRBJ1-5; the D gene is possibly TRBD1 (5 bases). CDR1 LNHNV and CDR2 YYDKDF come from the germline V gene (reference sequence). Trimming cost V 3 bases and J 7 bases, with 16 bases left between them. This CDR3 is 15 amino acids long.